This TCR beta chain was retrieved from a study of T cell changes during pregnancy in multiple sclerosis. This CDR3 region has 16 residues. Germline CDR1 reads WNHNN; CDR2 reads SYGVQD (reference sequence). V trimming: 1 base; J trimming: 4 bases; junction bases outside the gene matches: 7. Assay: immunoSEQ multiplex PCR; the TCRdb copy retains only in-frame clones and omits some. The top ten clones hold over 1% of a sample with 35,000 to 55,000 clones, 89% of them seen once. The chain joins TRBV10-1 to TRBJ2-1; 7 nucleotides line up with TRBD2. This clonotype originated in a female donor with multiple sclerosis, enrolled in a pregnancy study. The sample in question was CD4+ T cells from peripheral blood mononuclear cells, obtained after pregnancy. CDR3 DNA sequence: TGCGCCAGCAGTGAGTGGTCGGGGGGTAAATACAATGAGCAGTTCTTC. Protein: CASSEWSGGKYNEQFF.